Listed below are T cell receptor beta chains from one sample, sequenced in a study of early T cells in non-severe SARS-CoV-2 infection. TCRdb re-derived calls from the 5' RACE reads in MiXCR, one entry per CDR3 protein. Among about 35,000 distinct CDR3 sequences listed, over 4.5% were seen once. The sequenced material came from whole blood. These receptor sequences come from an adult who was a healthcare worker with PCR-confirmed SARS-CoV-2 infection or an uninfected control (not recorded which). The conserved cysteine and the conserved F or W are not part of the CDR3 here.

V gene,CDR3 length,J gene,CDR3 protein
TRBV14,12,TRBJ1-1,ASSQQAGTVEAF
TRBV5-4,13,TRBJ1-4,ASSLGSGEGEKLF
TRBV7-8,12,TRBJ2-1,ASSLGGGYNEQF
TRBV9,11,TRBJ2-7,ASSPGTGREQY
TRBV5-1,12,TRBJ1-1,ASSLGNGDTEAF
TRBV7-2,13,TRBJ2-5,ASSIDSRSRETQY
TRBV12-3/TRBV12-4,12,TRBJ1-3,ASSVGFSGNTIY
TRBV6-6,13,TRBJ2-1,ASSLWRGGRNEQF
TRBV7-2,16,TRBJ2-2,ASSVLPVGQGIVGELF
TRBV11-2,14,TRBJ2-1,ASSLDRIGRGNEQF
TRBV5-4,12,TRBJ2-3,ASSPPGSADTQY
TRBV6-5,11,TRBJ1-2,ASSPWQGAGYT
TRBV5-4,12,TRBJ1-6,ASSSDSYNSPLH
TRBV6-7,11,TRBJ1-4,ASSYHKGRELF
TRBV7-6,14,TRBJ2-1,ASGTRGPTAYNEQF
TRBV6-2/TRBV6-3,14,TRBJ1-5,ANSTQTGRWVKPQH
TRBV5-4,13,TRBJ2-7,ASSPRTSLGYEQY
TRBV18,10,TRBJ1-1,ASSPRQEQAF
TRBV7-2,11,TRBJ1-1,ASSFRRNTEAF
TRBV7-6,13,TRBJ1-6,ASSLGLAYNSPLH
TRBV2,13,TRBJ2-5,ASSEFETSRETQY
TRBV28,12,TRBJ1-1,ASRPTGGNTEAF
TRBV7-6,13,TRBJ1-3,ASSLSGSGENTIY
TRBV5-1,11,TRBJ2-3,ASGRGGTDTQY
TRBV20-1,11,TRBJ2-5,SAPQGAGETQY
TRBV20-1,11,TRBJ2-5,SCRQPTYGTQY
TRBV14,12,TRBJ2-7,ASSQGFIPYEQY
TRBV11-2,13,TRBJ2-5,ASSPDRGGQETQY
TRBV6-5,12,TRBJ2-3,ASRGTGASDTQY
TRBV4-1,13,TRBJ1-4,ASSQPGQGREKLF
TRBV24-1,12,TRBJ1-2,ATSGRQLGDGYT
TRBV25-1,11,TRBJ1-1,ASSEFGEAEAF
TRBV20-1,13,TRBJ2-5,SASLDSHTKETQY
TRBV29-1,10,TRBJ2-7,SADTGVGEQY
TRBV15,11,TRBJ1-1,ATSRDRDFEAF
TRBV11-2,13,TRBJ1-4,ASSPTRATNEKLF
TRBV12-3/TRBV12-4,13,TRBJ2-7,ASSQLDRYGYEQY
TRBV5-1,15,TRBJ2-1,ASSLIGKRNSYNEQF
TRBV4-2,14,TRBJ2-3,ASSQEGAGGRDTQY
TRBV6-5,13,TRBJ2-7,ASRRTSVSSYEQY
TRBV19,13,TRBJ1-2,ASSPGLNLNYGYT
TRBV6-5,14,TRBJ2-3,ASTRGGLAGADTQY
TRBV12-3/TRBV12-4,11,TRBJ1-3,ASTQGAGNTIY
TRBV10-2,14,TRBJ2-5,ASSEGVAGIQETQY
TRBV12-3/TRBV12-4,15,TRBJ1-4,ASSLMGQGAANEKLF
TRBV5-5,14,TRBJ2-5,ASSLLTGLAQETQY
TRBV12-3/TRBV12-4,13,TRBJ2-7,ASSFRQVDRYEQY
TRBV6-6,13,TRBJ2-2,ASSPRGGNTGELF
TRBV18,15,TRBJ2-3,ASSPPGLAGSTDTQY
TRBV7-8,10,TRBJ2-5,ASSEVHHTQY
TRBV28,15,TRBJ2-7,ASSFPPDQPGSYEQY